This T cell receptor beta chain was obtained from a study of T cells in women clearing cervical HPV infection. Background on the study: Cases' blood sampling followed lesion detection by median approximately 140 days (90 to 200).

Here immunoSEQ multiplex PCR was the method, and the copy in TCRdb shows in-frame clones only, minus some. The sample has about 36,000 clones; the top ten hold 3.7%. Germline V gene lookup returns CDR1 PRHDT and CDR2 FYEKMQ (reference sequence). The CDR3 contains 13 residues. The V end lost 6 bases, the J end lost 1 base, and 7 bases lay between the germline ends. Turning to this clone: The read falls 3 residues short of the CDR3 end, and the missing part is taken from the germline J gene.

The sequencing input was blood buffy coat. This chain joins TRBV13 and TRBJ2-4; D is undetermined. This receptor was taken from a woman aged 18 to 75 with a cervical HPV16 infection that either progressed to CIN3+ or cleared (not recorded which). The DNA read from the CDR3 is TGTGCCAGCAGGTCCCAGGCCAAAAACATT. The encoded protein is CASRSQAKNI. The whole CDR3 sequence is CASRSQAKNIQYF.